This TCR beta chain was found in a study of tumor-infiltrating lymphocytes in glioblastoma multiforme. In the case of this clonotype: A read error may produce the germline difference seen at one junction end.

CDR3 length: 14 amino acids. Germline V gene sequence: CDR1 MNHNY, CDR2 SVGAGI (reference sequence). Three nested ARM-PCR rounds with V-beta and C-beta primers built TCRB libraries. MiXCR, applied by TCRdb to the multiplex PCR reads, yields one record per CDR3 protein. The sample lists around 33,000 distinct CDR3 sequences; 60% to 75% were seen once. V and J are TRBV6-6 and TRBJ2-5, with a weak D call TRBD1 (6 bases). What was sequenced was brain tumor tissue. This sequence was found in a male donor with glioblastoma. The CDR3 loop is CTSSYLTGGETQYF. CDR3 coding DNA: TGTACCAGCAGTTACCTGACAGGCGGAGAGACCCAGTACTTC.